This T cell receptor beta chain was retrieved from a study of early stage breast cancer tumors. To note about this clone: Its antigen is not known.

Blood replicates held 0.5 ug DNA, tumor or normal breast approximately 1.5 ug, two each. Sequencing used immunoSEQ multiplex PCR; TCRdb keeps in-frame clones, though not all of them. Of just over 70,000 clones in the sample, around four fifths were seen once. The CDR3 loop spans 11 amino acids. The germline gives CDR1 MNHEY, CDR2 SMNVEV (reference sequence). Trimming cost V 6 bases and J 5 bases, with 7 bases left between them. General study points: Compared with adjacent normal breast, tumors showed around 2.7-fold denser, more clonal T cells. Enriched TCRB sequences shared across patients were mostly commonly generated sequences.

This receptor was identified in a person in their 60s with breast cancer. Input material: blood. J is TRBJ2-5 and V is TRBV27; tentative D call: TRBD2 (5 bases). The CDR3 nucleotides are TGTGCCAGCAGCCGGGGTGAGACCCAGTACTTC. Its protein is CASSRGETQYF.